These 5 T cell receptor beta chains originate from one sample sequenced in a study of control samples from healthy donors and cancer patients. The assay was immunoSEQ multiplex PCR, and TCRdb's table has in-frame clones only and misses some. The data show 70,000 to 100,000 clones, with roughly 90% seen just once and 1.5% to 2% held by the top ten. The sample taken for sequencing was PBMCs. These receptors came from a woman aged 55-70 years with head and neck cancer.

The genes are TRBV5-3 and TRBJ1-1, with D uncertain. TRBV5-3 is assigned to the ORF class and has an uncertain function. The length of the CDR3 is 12 residues. Trimming left V 2 bases short and J 2 bases short, with 4 bases between. CDR3 residues: CARSFFNTEAFF. The DNA of the CDR3 is TGTGCCAGAAGCTTTTTCAACACTGAAGCTTTCTTT.

This chain joins TRBV29-1 and TRBJ2-7; maybe TRBD2 (6 bases). V was clipped by 4 bases and J by 0 bases, with 7 bases between them. The CDR3 is made up of 12 amino acids. Germline lookup yields CDR1 SQVTM and CDR2 ANQGSEA. This chain's CDR3 is CSVGDFSYEQYF. As DNA, the CDR3 is TGCAGCGTTGGGGACTTCTCCTACGAGCAGTACTTC.

This chain links TRBV15 with TRBJ1-5; D not resolved. Germline values: CDR1 LNHNV, CDR2 YYDKDF (reference sequence). V lost 0 bases and J lost 11, with 17 bases in between. The CDR3 covers 15 residues. The CDR3 protein is CATSRESLGSTAQHF. CDR3 in DNA: TGTGCCACCAGCAGAGAATCTTTAGGCAGCACCGCCCAGCATTTT.

This clone was detected only once. The chain has TRBV18 and TRBJ1-1; maybe TRBD1 (6 bases). The V end lost 2 bases, the J end lost 3 bases, and 10 bases lay between the germline ends. The CDR3 is made up of 14 amino acids. Germline V gene lookup returns CDR1 KGHSH and CDR2 LQKENI. CDR3 nucleotides: TGTGCCAGCTCACCATCTGGACAGTACACTGAAGCTTTCTTT. Amino acids: CASSPSGQYTEAFF.

This clone has only a few counts. This chain uses TRBV9 with TRBJ2-6; D gene uncertain. CDR1 and CDR2 from the germline V gene are SGDLS and YYNGEE. V lost 0 bases to trimming and J lost 2 bases, with 6 bases between them. The CDR3 has 15 amino acids. CDR3 in amino acids: CASSVAGAGANVLTF. For the CDR3, the DNA is TGTGCCAGCAGCGTAGCTGGGGCTGGGGCCAACGTCCTGACTTTC.